The next 3 T cell receptor beta chains were all read from a single sample in a study of blood T cell repertoires in COVID-19. Method: immunoSEQ multiplex PCR; TCRdb's copy keeps in-frame clones and lacks some. The data show 350,000 to 400,000 clones, just under 90% seen once. Sequencing used PBMCs or T cells enriched from blood (not recorded which). The source is a woman aged 30 to 39 who had recovered from COVID-19.

The chain has TRBV4-1 and TRBJ2-1; no firm D call. This CDR3 region has 12 residues. Between the trimmed V and J ends, which lost 2 bases and 5 bases, there was a span of 4 bases. CDR1 and CDR2 from the germline V gene are MGHRA and YSYEKL. CDR3 DNA: TGCGCCAGCAGCCAAAGCGACAATGAGCAGTTCTTC. Its protein is CASSQSDNEQFF.

The V gene is TRBV7-2, the J gene TRBJ2-2; a possible D gene is TRBD2 (6 bases). The CDR3 totals 17 residues. Germline V gives CDR1 SGHTA, CDR2 FQGNSA. V was clipped by 1 base and J by 2 bases, with 14 bases between them. CDR3 in amino acids: CASSLVGAGYNTGELFF. CDR3 in DNA: TGTGCCAGCAGCTTAGTAGGGGCGGGATATAACACCGGGGAGCTGTTTTTT.

The chain joins TRBV4-2 to TRBJ2-5, with 9 bases fitting TRBD1. CDR1 and CDR2 (germline): LGHNA, YNFKEQ. The trim removed 2 bases at V and 4 bases at J, leaving 11 bases unmatched. This CDR3 region has 17 residues. The CDR3 reads CASSQFLGTGSGETQYF. CDR3 sequence (DNA): TGTGCCAGCAGCCAATTTCTCGGGACAGGGAGTGGAGAGACCCAGTACTTC.